The 26 T cell receptor beta chains listed next were all sequenced from one sample in a study of cytomegalovirus exposure and HLA in healthy donors. Clones were sequenced by immunoSEQ multiplex PCR, and TCRdb holds only the in-frame ones, with some missing. The sample records a few hundred thousand clones, 88% being singletons. Material: PBMCs. The receptors stem from a man between 25 and 39 years old in good health and CMV-seronegative.

This chain links TRBV15 with TRBJ2-3, with 7 bases lining up with TRBD1. Germline V gene lookup returns CDR1 LNHNV and CDR2 YYDKDF (reference sequence). The CDR3 length is 16 residues. The V gene end was trimmed by 0 bases and the J gene end by 2 bases; junction bases not matched to a gene: 5. The CDR3, as DNA: TGTGCCACCAGCAGAGAGGTGACAGGGAACACAGATACGCAGTATTTT. It yields the protein CATSREVTGNTDTQYF. Full variable domain (remainder filled in from reference TRBV15 and TRBJ2-3): DAMVIQNPRYQVTQFGKPVTLSCSQTLNHNVMYWYQQKSSQAPKLLFHYYDKDFNNEADTPDNFQSRRPNTSFCFLDIRSPGLGDTAMYLCATSREVTGNTDTQYFGPGTRLTVL.

The chain has TRBV27 and TRBJ1-1, with 8 bases that match TRBD1. V lost 0 bases and J lost 1; bases outside the gene matches: 4. Germline V lookup: CDR1 MNHEY, CDR2 SMNVEV (reference sequence). The CDR3 has 16 residues. CDR3 sequence: CASSLSRTGSNTEAFF. Written as DNA, the CDR3 is TGTGCCAGCAGTTTATCGAGGACAGGGTCGAACACTGAAGCTTTCTTT.

The chain carries TRBV5-4 and TRBJ2-2, with D unclear. The CDR3 runs 15 residues. Trimming took 2 bases from V and 6 from J, leaving 14 bases between them. Germline CDR1 and CDR2: SGHNT and YYREEE (reference sequence). The CDR3 spells CASSFLGSVPGELFF. In nucleotides, the CDR3 is TGTGCCAGCAGCTTTCTGGGCTCGGTCCCCGGGGAGCTGTTTTTT. Together with reference TRBV5-4 and TRBJ2-2, the CDR3 gives the full variable domain: ETGVTQSPTHLIKTRGQQVTLRCSSQSGHNTVSWYQQALGQGPQFIFQYYREEENGRGNFPPRFSGLQFPNYSSELNVNALELDDSALYLCASSFLGSVPGELFFGEGSRLTVL.

The chain is built from TRBV7-2 and TRBJ1-3; D is unresolved. The CDR3 totals 15 residues. In germline, CDR1 is SGHTA, CDR2 FQGNSA. V shed 5 bases and J shed 1 base, with 12 bases lying between them. The CDR3 protein is CASSKPGLSGNTIYF. CDR3 coding DNA: TGTGCCAGCAGCAAACCCGGACTTTCTGGAAACACCATATATTTT.

The chain combines TRBV7-7 with TRBJ2-5, with TRBD1 matching over 8 bases. The length of the CDR3 is 16 residues. Germline CDR1 is SSHAT and CDR2 is FNYEAQ (reference sequence). The V segment lost 4 bases and the J segment 5 bases; nucleotides outside the gene matches: 12. For the CDR3, the DNA is TGTGCCAGCAGCTCCGGGGCGGCAGGGGGCAGGGAGACCCAGTACTTC. The encoded protein is CASSSGAAGGRETQYF.

The chain has TRBV7-6 and TRBJ2-1; no reliable D call. Trimming removed 3 bases at V and 5 bases at J, with 2 bases between. Germline assignment: CDR1 SGHVS and CDR2 FNYEAQ. The CDR3 runs 11 residues. The CDR3 sequence: CASSFNNEQFF. DNA of the CDR3: TGTGCCAGCAGCTTTAACAATGAGCAGTTCTTC.

The V call is TRBV29-1, the J call TRBJ2-3, with 7 nucleotides matching TRBD2. Trimming at V came to 3 bases and at J to 2 bases, leaving 11 bases not matched to a gene. This CDR3 contains 16 residues. The germline V gene encodes CDR1 SQVTM and CDR2 ANQGSEA. In DNA form, the CDR3 reads TGCAGCGTTGAGGGGGGGAGTAGGGCCGCCACAGATACGCAGTATTTT. It specifies CSVEGGSRAATDTQYF.

The gene calls are TRBV6-4 and TRBJ2-3; D might be TRBD2 (6 bases). V shed 2 bases and J shed 4 bases, with 10 bases lying between them. Germline values: CDR1 MRHNA, CDR2 SNTAGT. The CDR3 sequence is 14 residues long. The CDR3 DNA sequence: TGTGCCAGCAGTGACAAGGCTAGCGCAGATACGCAGTATTTT. Translation gives CASSDKASADTQYF.

The chain has TRBV11-2 and TRBJ1-2; D is unresolved. The V gene lost 5 bases and the J gene lost 2 bases, with 9 bases spanning the gap. CDR3 length: 13 residues. Germline V gives CDR1 SGHAT, CDR2 FQNNGV. The CDR3 DNA sequence: TGTGCCAGCAGCCGAACAGAGAACTATGGCTACACCTTC. It specifies CASSRTENYGYTF.

With regard to this clone: This clone may be a read error of a much larger clone one base away. Additional DNA sequences in this sample encode the identical CDR3. This chain connects TRBV7-8 to TRBJ1-2; TRBD1 aligns across 9 bases. The ends lost 4 bases at V and 3 bases at J; junction bases unmatched: 3. Germline CDR1 is SGHVS and CDR2 is FQNEAQ. This CDR3 comprises 14 residues. In DNA, the CDR3 is TGTGCCAGCAGCTCGGGACAGGGAGACTATGGCTACACCTTC. It codes for CASSSGQGDYGYTF.

J is TRBJ2-1 and V is TRBV25-1; 8 nucleotides match TRBD2. The germline V gene encodes CDR1 MGHDK and CDR2 SYGVNS. This CDR3 spans 13 amino acids. The trim removed 10 bases at V and 11 bases at J, leaving 13 bases unmatched. This chain's CDR3 is CATIGLARNKQFF. The CDR3 region has the DNA TGTGCCACCATCGGACTAGCCAGGAATAAGCAGTTCTTC.

The chain employs TRBV7-9 and TRBJ1-2; 7 bases fit TRBD1. CDR3 length equals 13 residues. With 4 bases clipped from V and 7 bases from J, the junction kept 6 bases outside the gene matches. Germline assignment: CDR1 SEHNR and CDR2 FQNEAQ (reference sequence). The chain's CDR3 is CASSYLDRAGYTF. Here the CDR3 DNA reads TGTGCCAGCAGCTATCTTGACAGGGCTGGCTACACCTTC.

J is TRBJ1-5 and V is TRBV19; D is unresolved. CDR1 and CDR2 (germline): LNHDA, SQIVND (reference sequence). The ends were cut back, 3 bases at V and 7 bases at J, with 10 bases in the middle. The CDR3 is made up of 13 amino acids. DNA of the CDR3: TGTGCCAGTAGTATTGACGCGGAACAGCCCCAGCATTTT. This gives the protein CASSIDAEQPQHF.

The chain has TRBV27 and TRBJ1-2; no definite D call. Per the germline V gene, CDR1 is MNHEY and CDR2 is SMNVEV (reference sequence). V lost 1 base to trimming and J lost 8 bases, with 14 bases between them. The CDR3 has 14 residues. The CDR3 sequence: CASSLFAQEEGYTF. Here the CDR3 DNA reads TGTGCCAGCAGTTTATTTGCCCAGGAGGAGGGCTACACCTTC.

The chain employs TRBV5-1 and TRBJ2-5, with 7 bases that match TRBD1. V lost 4 bases, J lost 5 bases, and 14 bases stayed unmatched. The CDR3 contains 16 residues. Germline lookup yields CDR1 SGHRS and CDR2 YFSETQ. Here the CDR3 reads CASSGGQSAGGETQYF. CDR3 in DNA: TGCGCCAGCAGCGGGGGACAGTCCGCAGGTGGTGAGACCCAGTACTTC.

This clone was recorded once. The chain joins TRBV5-1 to TRBJ1-1, with a possible D match to TRBD1 (5 bases). V was trimmed by 4 bases and J by 1 base, leaving 11 bases between them. The CDR3 consists of 14 residues. The V gene's germline CDR1 is SGHRS and CDR2 YFSETQ. The CDR3 here is CASSLNTGNTEAFF. As DNA, the CDR3 is TGCGCCAGCAGCCTAAATACAGGGAACACTGAAGCTTTCTTT.

This rearrangement joins TRBV2 to TRBJ1-4, with D uncertain. The V gene lost 4 bases and the J gene lost 6 bases, with 12 bases spanning the gap. This CDR3 is 14 amino acids long. Germline CDR1 SNHLY, CDR2 FYNNEI. CDR3 nucleotides: TGTGCCAGCAGTGGCGGCAGGAGGGATGAAAAACTGTTTTTT. Translating it yields CASSGGRRDEKLFF.

The gene calls are TRBV5-1 and TRBJ1-3; D gene uncertain. V was shortened by 3 bases and J by 0 bases, with 10 bases between the two germline ends. The germline V gene has CDR1 SGHRS and CDR2 YFSETQ. This CDR3 is built from 15 residues. The CDR3 region is CASSSGASSGNTIYF. The CDR3 bases are TGCGCCAGCAGCTCGGGAGCCAGCTCTGGAAACACCATATATTTT.

The genes are TRBV7-2 and TRBJ1-5; weak D call: TRBD1 (5 bases). In germline, CDR1 is SGHTA, CDR2 FQGNSA. The CDR3 contains 13 residues. Between the trimmed V and J ends, which lost 0 bases and 5 bases, there was a span of 5 bases. The CDR3 DNA reads as TGTGCCAGCAGCTTAGCCAGGGATCAGCCCCAGCATTTT. Translated: CASSLARDQPQHF.

This sequence joins TRBV9 and TRBJ1-2; 8 bases line up with TRBD1. The CDR3 totals 16 residues. Germline CDR1 is SGDLS and CDR2 is YYNGEE. Unmatched junction bases numbered 14, after V lost 4 bases and J lost 6 bases. The CDR3 sequence is CASSSKLSGTGNGYTF. CDR3 bases: TGTGCCAGCAGCTCGAAACTGTCTGGGACAGGAAATGGCTACACCTTC.

The chain combines TRBV7-9 with TRBJ2-5; the match to TRBD1 covers 7 bases. Germline trimming cut 1 base from V and 5 bases from J; bases unmatched to any gene: 7. CDR1 and CDR2 (germline): SEHNR, FQNEAQ (reference sequence). The CDR3 sequence is 15 residues long. Here the CDR3 reads CASSLVQGVHETQYF. CDR3 bases: TGTGCCAGCAGCTTAGTGCAGGGGGTCCACGAGACCCAGTACTTC.

The V call is TRBV6-1, the J call TRBJ2-7; D is perhaps TRBD1 (6 bases). Germline CDR1 reads MNHNS; CDR2 reads SASEGT. V dropped 1 base and J dropped 3 bases, with 7 bases sitting between them. This CDR3 comprises 13 residues. CDR3 loop: CASSEGTDYEQYF. CDR3 sequence (DNA): TGTGCCAGCAGTGAAGGGACAGACTACGAGCAGTACTTC.

V is TRBV30 and J is TRBJ2-7; 11 bases align to TRBD2. This CDR3 spans 16 amino acids. V lost 3 bases to trimming and J lost 3 bases; unmatched junction nucleotides: 10. Germline V gene data show CDR1 as GTSNPN and CDR2 as SVGIG (reference sequence). The DNA of the CDR3 is TGTGCCTGGAGGGCATCACTAGCGGGGGATCGCTACGAGCAGTACTTC. Encoded protein: CAWRASLAGDRYEQYF.

This chain uses TRBV15 with TRBJ2-3, with 11 bases lining up with TRBD2. CDR3 length equals 16 residues. V lost 0 bases to trimming and J lost 4 bases; unmatched junction nucleotides: 3. CDR1 and CDR2 (germline): LNHNV, YYDKDF (reference sequence). As DNA, the CDR3 is TGTGCCACCAGCAGAGAGGTAGCGGGGGGGTCAGATACGCAGTATTTT. Translating it yields CATSREVAGGSDTQYF.

This clone was recorded a few times. The rearrangement uses TRBV6-5 and TRBJ1-4; possibly TRBD1 for D (6 bases). V gave up 5 bases and J gave up 8 bases, with 18 bases separating them. Germline V gene lookup returns CDR1 MNHEY and CDR2 SVGAGI. This CDR3 has 15 amino acids. The CDR3 DNA reads as TGTGCCAGCAGTCGACGCGGGGGGCCGAGCGAAAAACTGTTTTTT. Protein: CASSRRGGPSEKLFF.

This clone was seen once. The chain recombines TRBV19 with TRBJ2-7, with TRBD1 identical over 10 bases. Trimming took 7 bases from V and 2 from J; bases not matched to a gene: 8. This CDR3 region has 15 residues. Germline CDR1 LNHDA, CDR2 SQIVND (reference sequence). CDR3 residues: CASNLQGQGPYEQYF. For the CDR3, the DNA is TGTGCCAGTAACCTGCAGGGACAGGGGCCCTACGAGCAGTACTTC.